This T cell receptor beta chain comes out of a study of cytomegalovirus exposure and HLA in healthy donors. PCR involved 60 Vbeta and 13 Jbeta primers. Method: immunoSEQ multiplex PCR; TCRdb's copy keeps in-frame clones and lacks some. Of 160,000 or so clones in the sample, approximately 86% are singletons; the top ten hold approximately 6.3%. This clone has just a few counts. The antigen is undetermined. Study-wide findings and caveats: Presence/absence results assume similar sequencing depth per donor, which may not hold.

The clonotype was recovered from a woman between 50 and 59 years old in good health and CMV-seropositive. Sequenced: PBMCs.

The CDR3 sequence is CASSLGGDNQPQHF. CDR3 bases: TGCGCCAGCAGCTTGGGGGGAGACAATCAGCCCCAGCATTTT. The gene calls are TRBV5-1 and TRBJ1-5; D is unresolved. Per the germline V gene, CDR1 is SGHRS and CDR2 is YFSETQ. V lost 0 bases and J lost 3, with 7 bases in between. This CDR3 is built from 14 residues.